A single sample is the source of the 22 T cell receptor beta chains below, sequenced in a study of shared clonotypes between healthy human individuals. Profiled with immunoSEQ multiplex PCR; TCRdb holds only in-frame clones, not every one. This sample carries some 1.5 million clones, approximately 98% of them seen once, and the ten largest clones take about 0.42%. The sequenced material came from naive CD4+ T cells sorted from blood. Subset denoted: CD45RA+ positively selected. The receptors here all came from a man younger than 40 in good health.

V usage is TRBV11-2 and J usage is TRBJ2-1, with TRBD2 identical over 13 bases. CDR3 length: 16 residues. V was clipped by 4 bases and J by 3 bases; unmatched bases: 3. The V gene's germline CDR1 is SGHAT and CDR2 FQNNGV. The CDR3 spells CASSWGTSGNYNEQFF. CDR3 in DNA: TGTGCCAGCAGCTGGGGGACTAGCGGGAACTACAATGAGCAGTTCTTC. Drawing the rest from reference TRBV11-2 and TRBJ2-1, the complete variable domain is EAGVAQSPRYKIIEKRQSVAFWCNPISGHATLYWYQQILGQGPKLLIQFQNNGVVDDSQLPKDRFSAERLKGVDSTLKIQPAKLEDSAVYLCASSWGTSGNYNEQFFGPGTRLTVL.

This chain links TRBV18 with TRBJ2-7, with 10 positions matching TRBD1. With 3 bases clipped from V and 3 bases from J, the junction kept 5 bases outside the gene matches. Germline V gives CDR1 KGHSH, CDR2 LQKENI. This CDR3 spans 15 amino acids. The CDR3 region has the DNA TGTGCCAGCTCACCCCCCGGGACAGGGGTCTACGAGCAGTACTTC. Protein product: CASSPPGTGVYEQYF. Using reference TRBV18 and TRBJ2-7 for the parts outside the CDR3, the full variable domain is NAGVMQNPRHLVRRRGQEARLRCSPMKGHSHVYWYRQLPEEGLKFMVYLQKENIIDESGMPKERFSAEFPKEGPSILRIQQVVRGDSAAYFCASSPPGTGVYEQYFGPGTRLTVT.

This sequence joins TRBV7-2 and TRBJ2-3, with 8 bases identical to TRBD1. Germline loops: CDR1 SGHTA, CDR2 FQGNSA. Trimming removed 5 bases from V and 5 bases from J; junction bases left unmatched: 9. The CDR3 is 15 residues long. In nucleotides, the CDR3 is TGTGCCAGCAGCCCTCAGGACAGGGTAGGAGATACGCAGTATTTT. This gives the protein CASSPQDRVGDTQYF.

The chain carries TRBV13 and TRBJ2-5; 8 bases match TRBD1. Trimming removed 5 bases from V and 0 bases from J; junction bases left unmatched: 8. Germline-derived CDR1 and CDR2 are PRHDT and FYEKMQ (reference sequence). The CDR3 sequence is 16 residues long. Here the CDR3 reads CASSTDRGRYQETQYF. The DNA for the CDR3 is TGTGCCAGCAGCACAGACAGGGGCAGGTACCAAGAGACCCAGTACTTC.

This clone was detected once. J is TRBJ2-3 and V is TRBV7-8; TRBD2 matches at 8 bases. V lost 5 bases and J lost 8; bases outside the gene matches: 18. Germline V CDR1 and CDR2: SGHVS, FQNEAQ. The CDR3 totals 17 residues. The CDR3 loop is CASSPVISSGINRTQYF. Written as DNA, the CDR3 is TGTGCCAGCAGCCCCGTTATTAGTAGCGGGATAAATCGTACGCAGTATTTT.

The V call is TRBV5-6, the J call TRBJ2-3; 7 nucleotides line up with TRBD2. Losses at the gene ends were 0 bases for V and 2 bases for J; bases not matched to a gene: 9. This CDR3 has 17 residues. Germline V CDR1 and CDR2: SGHDT, YYEEEE. CDR3 protein: CASSLEGRGIATDTQYF. In nucleotides, the CDR3 is TGTGCCAGCAGCTTGGAGGGGCGGGGGATCGCCACAGATACGCAGTATTTT.

Written as DNA, the CDR3 is TGTGCCAGCCGGACTGGGTTTCGGGGCAATCAGCCCCAGCATTTT. Translation gives CASRTGFRGNQPQHF. The gene calls are TRBV27 and TRBJ1-5; D not resolved. V shed 8 bases and J shed 2 bases, with 16 bases lying between them. CDR3 length equals 15 residues. Looked up from germline, CDR1 is MNHEY and CDR2 is SMNVEV (reference sequence).

The V call is TRBV5-1, the J call TRBJ2-2; 7 bases are a match to TRBD1. Unmatched junction bases numbered 10, after V lost 5 bases and J lost 0 bases. CDR3 size: 17 residues. From germline, CDR1 is SGHRS and CDR2 YFSETQ. This CDR3 reads CASSWEPGTANTGELFF. In DNA form, the CDR3 reads TGCGCCAGCAGTTGGGAACCCGGGACAGCGAACACCGGGGAGCTGTTTTTT.

The J gene is TRBJ1-2, the V gene TRBV29-1, with D perhaps matching TRBD1 (5 bases). The CDR3 loop spans 12 amino acids. With 6 bases removed from V and 8 bases from J, the gap between germline ends came to 16 bases. Germline loops: CDR1 SQVTM, CDR2 ANQGSEA. The CDR3 DNA is TGCAGCGTCCCCTTAGCTACAGGAGGCTACACCTTC. Translation: CSVPLATGGYTF.

V is TRBV11-2 and J is TRBJ2-7; 11 nucleotides agree with TRBD2. CDR3 length: 17 amino acids. Losses at the gene ends were 1 base for V and 5 bases for J; bases not matched to a gene: 10. Germline CDR1 and CDR2: SGHAT and FQNNGV. Here the CDR3 reads CASSLVLLAGGLHEQYF. In DNA form, the CDR3 reads TGTGCCAGCAGCTTAGTACTGCTAGCGGGAGGCTTACACGAGCAGTACTTC.

The chain employs TRBV5-4 and TRBJ1-1; D is perhaps TRBD1 (6 bases). V was clipped by 2 bases and J by 6 bases, with 14 bases between them. This CDR3 has 14 amino acids. Germline V gene data show CDR1 as SGHNT and CDR2 as YYREEE (reference sequence). The CDR3 coding sequence is TGTGCCAGCAGCTTCCCGACAGGTAGCCCTGAAGCTTTCTTT. It codes for CASSFPTGSPEAFF.

The CDR3 sequence: CASSLVFDQPQHF. In DNA form, the CDR3 reads TGTGCCAGCAGTTTAGTCTTCGATCAGCCCCAGCATTTT. This sequence joins TRBV27 and TRBJ1-5; the D is unclear. Trimming removed 2 bases at V and 5 bases at J, with 7 bases between. This CDR3 contains 13 residues. Germline CDR1 reads MNHEY; CDR2 reads SMNVEV (reference sequence).

The genes are TRBV29-1 and TRBJ2-7, with 10 bases aligning to TRBD1. CDR1 is SQVTM and CDR2 is ANQGSEA in the germline V gene. V lost 4 bases to trimming and J lost 3 bases; unmatched junction nucleotides: 12. CDR3 length: 16 residues. The CDR3 spells CSVGALPGTGVYEQYF. In DNA, the CDR3 is TGCAGCGTTGGAGCTCTTCCCGGGACAGGGGTCTACGAGCAGTACTTC.

CDR3 in DNA: TGTGCCAGCTCACCAGCGGGGCAGGGGCACAATGAGCAGTTCTTC. Translating gives CASSPAGQGHNEQFF. The J gene is TRBJ2-1, the V gene TRBV18; D is tentatively TRBD1 or TRBD2 (6 bases each). The CDR3 runs to 15 residues. CDR1 and CDR2 (germline): KGHSH, LQKENI. V lost 2 bases and J 5 bases, leaving 13 bases between the germline ends.

The chain has TRBV9 and TRBJ2-5, with D possibly TRBD1 on 6 matching bases. CDR1 SGDLS and CDR2 YYNGEE come from the germline V gene. CDR3 length equals 14 residues. Deletions cut 4 bases from V and 5 bases from J, with 15 bases between. In DNA form, the CDR3 reads TGTGCCAGCAGCCCACAGGGTAGTTTGGAGACCCAGTACTTC. Protein product: CASSPQGSLETQYF.

The chain uses TRBV4-2 and TRBJ2-4, with 8 bases matching TRBD1. Germline trimming cut 4 bases from V and 5 bases from J; bases unmatched to any gene: 7. Looked up from germline, CDR1 is LGHNA and CDR2 is YNFKEQ. This CDR3 has 15 amino acids. For the CDR3, the DNA is TGTGCCAGCAGCCCAGACAGGGGTTATCAAAACATTCAGTACTTC. The encoded protein is CASSPDRGYQNIQYF.

The J gene is TRBJ1-2, the V gene TRBV28, with 7 bases identical to TRBD1. This CDR3 is built from 15 residues. V lost 5 bases and J lost 11; bases outside the gene matches: 17. The V gene's germline CDR1 is MDHEN and CDR2 SYDVKM. The DNA for the CDR3 is TGTGCCAGCAGTATAACCCGACAGGGAGCGCTGGGGTACACCTTC. Amino acid sequence: CASSITRQGALGYTF.

The rearrangement links TRBV11-2 to TRBJ1-2; D uncertain. This CDR3 is 14 amino acids long. Trimming cost V 1 base and J 2 bases, with 8 bases left between them. Germline CDR1 reads SGHAT; CDR2 reads FQNNGV. Written as DNA, the CDR3 is TGTGCCAGCAGCTTAGGTCCGGGGAACTATGGCTACACCTTC. It yields the protein CASSLGPGNYGYTF.

The chain joins TRBV4-1 to TRBJ2-7; perhaps TRBD2 as D (5 bases). Germline CDR1 reads MGHRA; CDR2 reads YSYEKL. Trimming left V 1 base short and J 3 bases short, with 7 bases between. This CDR3 is built from 13 residues. The CDR3 region has the DNA TGCGCCAGCAGCCAAGGCGGGTACTACGAGCAGTACTTC. Translation: CASSQGGYYEQYF.

CDR3 loop: CASSQADSNYGYTF. The CDR3 nucleotides read TGTGCCAGCAGCCAGGCCGACAGCAACTATGGCTACACCTTC. This chain joins TRBV7-9 and TRBJ1-2, with a tentative D call TRBD1 (5 bases). With 5 bases removed from V and 2 bases from J, the gap between germline ends came to 12 bases. The CDR3 length is 14 residues. Germline V gene lookup returns CDR1 SEHNR and CDR2 FQNEAQ (reference sequence).

The chain combines TRBV10-3 with TRBJ2-1; unclear D gene. The CDR3 covers 14 residues. Looked up from germline, CDR1 is ENHRY and CDR2 is SYGVKD. V was cut by 7 bases and J by 4 bases, with 14 bases left in between. CDR3: CAITTQGPYNEQFF. In DNA form, the CDR3 reads TGTGCCATCACAACTCAAGGACCTTACAATGAGCAGTTCTTC.

The V and J genes are TRBV6-5 and TRBJ1-4; no clear D. V lost 1 base to trimming and J lost 3 bases, with 12 bases between them. The germline CDR1 and CDR2 sequences are MNHEY and SVGAGI. This CDR3 spans 16 amino acids. CDR3 residues: CASSYYSAGSNEKLFF. CDR3 coding DNA: TGTGCCAGCAGTTACTATTCGGCGGGGTCTAATGAAAAACTGTTTTTT.